This T cell receptor beta chain was recorded in a study of blood T cell repertoires in COVID-19. With 1 base removed from V and 1 base from J, the gap between germline ends came to 10 bases. The CDR3 is 15 amino acids. Germline CDR1 is SGHAT and CDR2 is FQNNGV. The protocol was immunoSEQ multiplex PCR, while the TCRdb copy is restricted to in-frame clones and leaves out a portion. The sample includes about 120,000 clones, roughly 90% of them seen just once. The sequenced sample was peripheral blood. The sequence was collected from a man aged 40-49 years with acute or convalescent COVID-19. The J gene is TRBJ1-1, the V gene TRBV11-2; tentative D call: TRBD1 (6 bases). Written as DNA, the CDR3 is TGTGCCAGCAGCTTAGGAGGGGGAAAGAACACTGAAGCTTTCTTT. It codes for CASSLGGGKNTEAFF.